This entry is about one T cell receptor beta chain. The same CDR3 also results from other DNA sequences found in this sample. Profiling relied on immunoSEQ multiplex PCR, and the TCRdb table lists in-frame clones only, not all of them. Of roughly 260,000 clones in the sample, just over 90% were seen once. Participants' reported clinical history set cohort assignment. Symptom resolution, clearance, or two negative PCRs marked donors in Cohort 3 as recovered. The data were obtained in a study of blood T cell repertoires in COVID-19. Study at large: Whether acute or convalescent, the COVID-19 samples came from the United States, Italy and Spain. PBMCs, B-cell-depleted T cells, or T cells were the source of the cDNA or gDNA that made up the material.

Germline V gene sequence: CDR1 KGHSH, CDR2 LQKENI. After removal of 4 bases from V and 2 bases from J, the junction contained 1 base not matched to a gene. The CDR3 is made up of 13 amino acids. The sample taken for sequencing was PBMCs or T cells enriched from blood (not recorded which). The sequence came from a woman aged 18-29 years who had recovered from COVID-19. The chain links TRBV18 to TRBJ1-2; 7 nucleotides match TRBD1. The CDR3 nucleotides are TGTGCCAGCTCACTACAGGGGAACTATGGCTACACCTTC. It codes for CASSLQGNYGYTF.